Below are 9 T cell receptor beta chains sequenced from a single sample in a study of CD8+ T cells in alopecia areata. Sorting of CD4+ cells into CD25+CD127- cells was carried out for roughly five patients. The sequencing template was cDNA reverse transcribed from extracted RNA. Libraries were prepared by immunoSEQ multiplex PCR; TCRdb keeps only in-frame clonotypes and omits some of them. The sample lists 13,000 to 15,000 clones; around 60% were seen once. The sequencing input was CD4+ Tregs sorted from blood. The source of these receptors is a human donor with alopecia areata.

This clone was observed a handful of times. The rearrangement links TRBV5-1 to TRBJ2-2, with TRBD2 identical over 9 bases. V lost 6 bases, J lost 6 bases, and 6 bases stayed unmatched. CDR1 is SGHRS and CDR2 is YFSETQ in the germline V gene. The CDR3 extends over 14 amino acids. The CDR3 bases are TGCGCCAGCAACTCAGCGGGAGGCCCCGGGGAGCTGTTTTTT. Protein: CASNSAGGPGELFF.

This clone was seen a single time. Written as DNA, the CDR3 is TGTGCCAGCAGCTTAGGGGGGGCGCTTGGAAACACCATATATTTT. Protein: CASSLGGALGNTIYF. The chain links TRBV7-9 to TRBJ1-3; tentative D call: TRBD1 (6 bases). The CDR3 consists of 15 residues. The V gene lost 1 base and the J gene lost 3 bases, with 10 bases spanning the gap. CDR1 is SEHNR and CDR2 is FQNEAQ in the germline V gene (reference sequence).

By share, this clone counts as medium-sized. The chain employs TRBV6-5 and TRBJ1-5; possible D gene TRBD1, 6 bases. V lost 0 bases to trimming and J lost 5 bases, with 14 bases between them. The CDR3 has 16 residues. Per the germline V gene, CDR1 is MNHEY and CDR2 is SVGAGI. The CDR3 DNA reads TGTGCCAGCAGTTACTCGGGGACACCAAGGGATCAGCCCCAGCATTTT. Protein sequence: CASSYSGTPRDQPQHF.

V gene TRBV28 combines with J gene TRBJ2-7, with D perhaps TRBD2 (5 bases). Germline CDR1 is MDHEN and CDR2 is SYDVKM. CDR3 length: 14 amino acids. V dropped 6 bases and J dropped 2 bases, with 14 bases sitting between them. The CDR3 is CASSPAGGPYEQYF. As DNA, the CDR3 is TGTGCCAGCAGCCCCGCGGGCGGACCCTACGAGCAGTACTTC.

The chain carries TRBV29-1 and TRBJ2-5; D gene unclear. The CDR3 is made up of 14 amino acids. The germline CDR1 and CDR2 sequences are SQVTM and ANQGSEA. Trimming pared 7 bases from V and 1 base from J, leaving 16 bases between. CDR3 nucleotide sequence: TGCAGCGCCCCCCGGGTGGGAAGCCAAGAGACCCAGTACTTC. Its translation is CSAPRVGSQETQYF.

This chain uses TRBV28 with TRBJ2-5, with no clear D. With 5 bases removed from V and 5 bases from J, the gap between germline ends came to 12 bases. Germline V gene sequence: CDR1 MDHEN, CDR2 SYDVKM. The CDR3 is 13 residues long. The CDR3 reads CASSQSALETQYF. Here the CDR3 DNA reads TGTGCCAGCAGTCAATCCGCCCTGGAGACCCAGTACTTC. Filled out from reference TRBV28 and TRBJ2-5, the complete variable domain reads DVKVTQSSRYLVKRTGEKVFLECVQDMDHENMFWYRQDPGLGLRLIYFSYDVKMKEKGDIPEGYSVSREKKERFSLILESASTNQTSMYLCASSQSALETQYFGPGTRLLVL.

This clone was counted between two and nine times. This chain joins TRBV5-6 and TRBJ2-3, with 10 bases matching TRBD2. The CDR3 is made up of 15 amino acids. With V trimmed by 5 bases and J by 0 bases, 3 bases remained unmatched. CDR1 and CDR2 from the germline V gene are SGHDT and YYEEEE. The CDR3 DNA reads TGTGCCAGCAGTTCGACTAGCGGGAGCACAGATACGCAGTATTTT. Translation gives CASSSTSGSTDTQYF.

This sequence joins TRBV18 and TRBJ2-2, with no clear D. The germline V gene encodes CDR1 KGHSH and CDR2 LQKENI. V was cut by 10 bases and J by 1 base, with 16 bases left in between. The length of the CDR3 is 15 residues. The DNA of the CDR3 is TGTGCCACCCCTCTGAGCCCGATGAACACCGGGGAGCTGTTTTTT. Its translation is CATPLSPMNTGELFF.

The gene calls are TRBV7-3 and TRBJ2-3; unclear D gene. The CDR3 loop spans 14 amino acids. The V gene lost 5 bases and the J gene lost 0 bases, with 9 bases spanning the gap. The germline CDR1 and CDR2 sequences are SGHTA and FQGTGA. Here the CDR3 reads CASSQSLSTDTQYF. The CDR3 region has the DNA TGTGCCAGCAGCCAGAGTTTGAGCACAGATACGCAGTATTTT.